This T cell receptor beta chain was recorded in a study of blood T cell repertoires in COVID-19. The protocol was immunoSEQ multiplex PCR, while the TCRdb copy is restricted to in-frame clones and leaves out a portion. The table shows 32,000 or so clones, with around 90% occurring only once. This clone was counted a single time. The CDR3 contains 17 residues. The V gene lost 4 bases and the J gene lost 4 bases, with 17 bases spanning the gap. Germline lookup yields CDR1 SGHVS and CDR2 FQNEAQ. The clonotype originates from a human donor in a cohort sampled during active COVID-19. The chain uses TRBV7-8 and TRBJ2-6; D ambiguous. The specimen sequenced was peripheral blood. CDR3 nucleotide sequence: TGTGCCAGCAGCTCCCCAGACGGTGCGGAAGGGGCCAACGTCCTGACTTTC. It specifies CASSSPDGAEGANVLTF.